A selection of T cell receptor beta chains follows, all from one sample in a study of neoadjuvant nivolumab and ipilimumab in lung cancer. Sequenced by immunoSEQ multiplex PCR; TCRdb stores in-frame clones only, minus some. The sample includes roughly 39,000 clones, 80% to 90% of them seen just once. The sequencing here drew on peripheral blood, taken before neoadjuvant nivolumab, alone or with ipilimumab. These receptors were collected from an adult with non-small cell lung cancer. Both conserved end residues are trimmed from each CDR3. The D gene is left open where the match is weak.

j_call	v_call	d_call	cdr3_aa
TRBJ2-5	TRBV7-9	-	ASSLFGTGETQY
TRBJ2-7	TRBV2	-	ASKVRQSSYEQY
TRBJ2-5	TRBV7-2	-	ASSFLVGSVETQY
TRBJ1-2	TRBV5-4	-	ASSPKGLDYGYT
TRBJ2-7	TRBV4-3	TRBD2	ASSALAGDSYEQY
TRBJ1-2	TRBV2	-	ASSEFYGYT
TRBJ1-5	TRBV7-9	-	AGNRCSYSNQPQH
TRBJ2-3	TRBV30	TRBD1	AFRDRGPGSTDTQY
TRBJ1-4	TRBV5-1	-	ASSPRAATNEKLF
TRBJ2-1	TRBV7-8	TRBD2	ASSLGGGLGNEQF
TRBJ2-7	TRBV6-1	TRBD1	ASSGQGEVFYEQY
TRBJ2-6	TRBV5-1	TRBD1	ASSTDRAGANVLT
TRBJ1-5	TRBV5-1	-	ASSLGEPGQPQH
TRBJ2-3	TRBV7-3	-	ASSPQGGTDTQY
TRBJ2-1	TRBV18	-	ASSPFEEEQF
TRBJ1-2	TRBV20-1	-	SAPPYGYT
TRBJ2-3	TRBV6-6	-	ATRGTDTQY
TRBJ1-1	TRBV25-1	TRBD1	ASSQGARTEAF
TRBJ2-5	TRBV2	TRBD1	ASRGPGQQETQY
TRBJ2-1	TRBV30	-	AWSQWYNEQF
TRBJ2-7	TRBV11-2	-	ASSGPRGEYEQY
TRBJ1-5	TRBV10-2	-	ASSDRYNQPQH
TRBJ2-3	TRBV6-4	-	ASSGDSESDTQY
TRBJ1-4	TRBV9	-	ASSVEGTNEKLF
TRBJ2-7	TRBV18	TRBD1	ASSPGQGYYEQY
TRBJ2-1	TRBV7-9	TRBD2	ASSLAYGRADEQF
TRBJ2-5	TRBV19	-	ASSIGGTQETQY
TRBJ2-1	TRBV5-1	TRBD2	ASSLMTSGRNEQF
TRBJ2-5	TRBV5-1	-	ASSFSLRAAQETQY
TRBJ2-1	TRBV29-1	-	SVFQSPLGANEQF
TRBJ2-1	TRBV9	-	ASSSWTASSYNEQF
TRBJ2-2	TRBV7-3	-	ASSLGTPNTGELF
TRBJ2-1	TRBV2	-	ASSELNEQF
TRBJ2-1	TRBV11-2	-	ASCPASTSSPNEQF
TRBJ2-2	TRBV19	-	ASSSSWTPPGELF
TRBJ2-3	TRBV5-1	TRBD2	ASSLQPSGTDTQY
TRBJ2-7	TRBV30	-	AWSRGALYEQY
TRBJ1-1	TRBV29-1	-	SVAEGSTEAF
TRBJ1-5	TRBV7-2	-	ASSFKGDQPQH
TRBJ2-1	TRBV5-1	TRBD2	ASGGLSGNSYNEQF
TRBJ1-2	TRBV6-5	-	ASSYSPQGYGYT
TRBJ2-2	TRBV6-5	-	ASNVGPNTGELF